This T cell receptor (beta chain) is drawn from a study of cytotoxic CD8 clonotypes in ibrutinib-treated CLL. Some clones are missing from TCRdb's copy, which holds only in-frame ones; the method was immunoSEQ multiplex PCR. In the table there are around 140,000 clones, roughly 88% of which are singletons. Looked up from germline, CDR1 is MNHEY and CDR2 is SVGAGI. This CDR3 is 15 amino acids long. V usage is TRBV6-5 and J usage is TRBJ2-5; D uncertain. The tail of the sequence fits TRBJ2-7 better, so the J call may be wrong. Source: PBMCs, taken after 24 months of ibrutinib treatment. This sequence was found in a human donor with chronic lymphocytic leukemia. This chain's CDR3 is CASSYSRSVGHEQYF. CDR3 DNA sequence: TGTGCCAGCAGTTACTCCCGTTCGGTTGGTCACGAGCAGTACTTC.